The following is a TCR beta chain sequence with its context. What it binds is not known. The record originates from a study of CD4 T cell repertoires in COVID-19. Some clones are missing from TCRdb's copy, which holds only in-frame ones; the method was immunoSEQ multiplex PCR. This sample has approximately 79,000 clones, with under 90% found just once. The CDR3 contains 14 residues. Germline V gene sequence: CDR1 SGHTA, CDR2 FQGNSA. V gave up 1 base and J gave up 8 bases, with 11 bases separating them. Whole-study results and caveats: Some SARS-CoV-2 clonotypes, between 7 and 25%, recurred in SARS-CoV and/or HKU1 cultures.

These patients had recovered from COVID-19 ranging mild to severe. No culture step preceded sequencing of the ex vivo isolated memory T cells. The sample in question was CD4+ T cells from peripheral blood, obtained after recovery from COVID-19. This clonotype was sampled from a human donor who had COVID-19. This rearrangement joins TRBV7-2 to TRBJ2-2, with D perhaps matching TRBD1 (5 bases). DNA of the CDR3: TGTGCCAGCAGCTTAGGGGGCCAAGTGGGGGAGCTGTTTTTT. Translating gives CASSLGGQVGELFF.